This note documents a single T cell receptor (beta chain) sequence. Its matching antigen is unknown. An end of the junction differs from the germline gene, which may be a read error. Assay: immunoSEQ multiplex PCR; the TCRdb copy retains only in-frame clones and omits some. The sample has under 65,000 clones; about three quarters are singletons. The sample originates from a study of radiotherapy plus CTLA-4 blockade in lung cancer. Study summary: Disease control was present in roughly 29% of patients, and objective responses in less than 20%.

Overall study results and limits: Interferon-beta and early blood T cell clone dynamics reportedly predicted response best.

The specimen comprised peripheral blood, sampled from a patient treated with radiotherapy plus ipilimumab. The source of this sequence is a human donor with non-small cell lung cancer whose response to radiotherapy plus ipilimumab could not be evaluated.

This CDR3 is CASSYGLAGGPVF. The CDR3 DNA is TGTGCCAGCAGCTACGGACTAGCGGGAGGGCCAGTCTTC. The V gene is TRBV11-2, the J gene TRBJ2-7; TRBD2 matches at 15 bases. Germline values: CDR1 SGHAT, CDR2 FQNNGV. The CDR3 sequence is 13 residues long. The whole variable domain, remainder taken from reference TRBV11-2 and TRBJ2-7, is EAGVAQSPRYKIIEKRQSVAFWCNPISGHATLYWYQQILGQGPKLLIQFQNNGVVDDSQLPKDRFSAERLKGVDSTLKIQPAKLEDSAVYLCASSYGLAGGPVFGPGTRLTVT.